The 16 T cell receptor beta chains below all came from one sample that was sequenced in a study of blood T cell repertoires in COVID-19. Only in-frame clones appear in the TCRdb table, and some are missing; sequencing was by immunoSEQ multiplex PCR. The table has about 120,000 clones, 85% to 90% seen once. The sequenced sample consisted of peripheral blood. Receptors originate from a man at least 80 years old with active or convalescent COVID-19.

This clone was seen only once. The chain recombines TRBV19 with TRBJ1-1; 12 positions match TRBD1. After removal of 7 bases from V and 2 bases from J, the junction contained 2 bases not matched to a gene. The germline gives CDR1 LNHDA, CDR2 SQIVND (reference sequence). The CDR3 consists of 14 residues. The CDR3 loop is CASTGTGGNTEAFF. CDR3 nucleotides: TGTGCCAGTACCGGGACAGGGGGCAACACTGAAGCTTTCTTT.

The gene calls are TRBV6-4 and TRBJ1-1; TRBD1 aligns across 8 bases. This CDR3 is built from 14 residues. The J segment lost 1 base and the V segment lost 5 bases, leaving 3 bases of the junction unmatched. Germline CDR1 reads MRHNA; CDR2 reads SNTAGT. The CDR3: CASSWGQANTEAFF. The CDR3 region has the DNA TGTGCCAGCAGTTGGGGACAGGCGAACACTGAAGCTTTCTTT.

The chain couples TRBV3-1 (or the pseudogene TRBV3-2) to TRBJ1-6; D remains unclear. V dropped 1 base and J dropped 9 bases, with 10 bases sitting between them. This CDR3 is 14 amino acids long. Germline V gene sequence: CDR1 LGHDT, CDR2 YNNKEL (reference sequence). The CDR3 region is CASSQVEAVSPLHF. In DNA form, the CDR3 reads TGTGCCAGCAGCCAAGTGGAGGCTGTTTCACCCCTCCACTTT.

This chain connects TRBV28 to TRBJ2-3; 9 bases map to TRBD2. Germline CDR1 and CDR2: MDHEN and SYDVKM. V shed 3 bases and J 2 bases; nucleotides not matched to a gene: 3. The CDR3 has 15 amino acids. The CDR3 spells CASSFRGGATDTQYF. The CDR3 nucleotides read TGTGCCAGCAGTTTTCGCGGGGGGGCCACAGATACGCAGTATTTT. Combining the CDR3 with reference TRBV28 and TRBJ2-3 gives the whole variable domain DVKVTQSSRYLVKRTGEKVFLECVQDMDHENMFWYRQDPGLGLRLIYFSYDVKMKEKGDIPEGYSVSREKKERFSLILESASTNQTSMYLCASSFRGGATDTQYFGPGTRLTVL.

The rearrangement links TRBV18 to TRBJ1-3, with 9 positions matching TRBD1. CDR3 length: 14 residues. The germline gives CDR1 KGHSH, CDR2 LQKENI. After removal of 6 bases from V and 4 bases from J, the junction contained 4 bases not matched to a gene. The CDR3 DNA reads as TGTGCCAGCTCGGCTGGGACAGGGGGAAACACCATATATTTT. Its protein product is CASSAGTGGNTIYF.

The CDR3 here is CASSEKRAWGNQPQHF. For the CDR3, the DNA is TGTGCCAGCAGTGAAAAGAGGGCCTGGGGCAATCAGCCCCAGCATTTT. This chain uses TRBV6-1 with TRBJ1-5, with unresolved D. Germline-derived CDR1 and CDR2 are MNHNS and SASEGT. V lost 2 bases to trimming and J lost 2 bases, with 13 bases between them. This CDR3 region has 16 residues.

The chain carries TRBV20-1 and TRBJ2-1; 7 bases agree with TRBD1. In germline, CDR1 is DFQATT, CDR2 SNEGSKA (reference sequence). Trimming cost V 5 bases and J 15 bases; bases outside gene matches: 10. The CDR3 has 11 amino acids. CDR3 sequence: CSARPRDSPFF. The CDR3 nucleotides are TGCAGTGCTCGACCTCGGGACAGCCCGTTCTTC.

The CDR3 is CASSLGDRAFQGYTF. The CDR3 bases are TGTGCCAGCAGCTTGGGCGACAGGGCTTTTCAAGGCTACACCTTC. The V and J genes are TRBV5-6 and TRBJ1-2, with 7 bases lining up with TRBD1. Per the germline V gene, CDR1 is SGHDT and CDR2 is YYEEEE. The trim removed 0 bases at V and 8 bases at J, leaving 10 bases unmatched. The CDR3 is 15 residues long.

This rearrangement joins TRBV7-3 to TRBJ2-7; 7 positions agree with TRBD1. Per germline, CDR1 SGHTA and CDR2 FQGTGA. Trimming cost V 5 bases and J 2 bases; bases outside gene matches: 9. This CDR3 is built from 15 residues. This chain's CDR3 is CASSIDRDRAYEQYF. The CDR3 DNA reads TGTGCCAGCAGCATCGACAGGGACCGAGCCTACGAGCAGTACTTC.

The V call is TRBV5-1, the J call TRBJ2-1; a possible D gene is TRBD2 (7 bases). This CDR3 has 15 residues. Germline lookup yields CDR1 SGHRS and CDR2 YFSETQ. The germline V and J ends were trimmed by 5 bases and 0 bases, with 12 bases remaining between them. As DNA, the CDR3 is TGCGCCAGCAGGGGGGGGGCCAACTCCTACAATGAGCAGTTCTTC. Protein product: CASRGGANSYNEQFF.

The CDR3 sequence is CASSPSGEVKQYF. Written as DNA, the CDR3 is TGTGCCAGCAGCCCCTCCGGGGAGGTTAAGCAGTACTTC. The V gene is TRBV7-3, the J gene TRBJ2-7; D possibly corresponds to TRBD2 (6 bases). The germline V gene has CDR1 SGHTA and CDR2 FQGTGA. The CDR3 has 13 amino acids. V shed 5 bases and J shed 8 bases, with 16 bases lying between them. The variable domain in full, completed from reference TRBV7-3 and TRBJ2-7, reads GAGVSQTPSNKVTEKGKYVELRCDPISGHTALYWYRQSLGQGPEFLIYFQGTGAADDSGLPNDRFFAVRPEGSVSTLKIQRTERGDSAVYLCASSPSGEVKQYFGPGTRLTVT.

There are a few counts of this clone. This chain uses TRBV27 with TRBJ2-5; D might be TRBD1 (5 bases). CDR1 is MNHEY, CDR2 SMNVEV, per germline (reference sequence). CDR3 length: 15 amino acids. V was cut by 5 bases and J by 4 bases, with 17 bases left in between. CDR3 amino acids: CASSEMTVQGETQYF. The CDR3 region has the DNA TGTGCCAGCAGTGAAATGACAGTGCAGGGAGAGACCCAGTACTTC.

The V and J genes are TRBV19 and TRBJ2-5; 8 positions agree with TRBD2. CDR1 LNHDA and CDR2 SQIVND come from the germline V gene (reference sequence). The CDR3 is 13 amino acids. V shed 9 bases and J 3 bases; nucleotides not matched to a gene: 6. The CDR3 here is CASGGGDEETQYF. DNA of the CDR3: TGTGCCAGCGGGGGGGGCGATGAAGAGACCCAGTACTTC.

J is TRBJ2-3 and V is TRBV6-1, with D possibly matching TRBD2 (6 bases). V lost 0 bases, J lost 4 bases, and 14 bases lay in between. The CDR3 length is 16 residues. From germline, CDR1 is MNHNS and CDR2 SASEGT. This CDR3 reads CASSEALVSGPDTQYF. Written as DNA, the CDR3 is TGTGCCAGCAGTGAAGCGCTGGTTAGCGGTCCAGATACGCAGTATTTT.

The CDR3 region is CASSAPGQKFGGKKLFF. In DNA form, the CDR3 reads TGTGCCAGCAGCGCACCGGGACAGAAATTTGGGGGGAAAAAACTGTTTTTT. This chain uses TRBV7-9 with TRBJ1-4, with 7 bases lining up with TRBD1. Germline-derived CDR1 and CDR2 are SEHNR and FQNEAQ (reference sequence). CDR3 size: 17 residues. V dropped 5 bases and J dropped 9; count of bases not matched to a gene: 18.

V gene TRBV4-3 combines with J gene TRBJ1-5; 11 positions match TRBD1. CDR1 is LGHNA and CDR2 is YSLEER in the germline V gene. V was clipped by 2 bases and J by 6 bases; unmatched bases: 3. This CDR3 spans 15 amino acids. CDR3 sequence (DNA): TGCGCCAGCAGCCAATGGACAGGGGGCGGTCAGCCCCAGCATTTT. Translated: CASSQWTGGGQPQHF.